This T cell receptor beta chain stems from a study of human thymus T cells. General observations from the study: Among unrelated individuals, related research reported thymic repertoires that overlapped highly. Repertoires from thymus and blood appeared to show biased V and J gene usage.

Sequencing was performed with immunoSEQ multiplex PCR; in TCRdb, only in-frame clones are kept and a portion is missing. This sample has around 120,000 clones; around 94% occur once, and the top ten carry 0.02% to 0.03%. Trimming stripped 3 bases from V and 3 bases from J, with 11 bases between. Germline assignment: CDR1 KGHSH and CDR2 LQKENI. The length of the CDR3 is 14 residues. It was from resections taken during corrective heart surgery that the thymus tissue came. Donors were healthy Finnish infants having corrective surgery for congenital heart defects. About this clone itself: Its matching antigen is unknown.

The sequence was obtained from a boy younger than two with a congenital heart defect but otherwise immunologically healthy. The material sequenced was thymus tissue. The chain carries TRBV18 and TRBJ1-2, with D perhaps matching TRBD1 (5 bases). The CDR3 region is CASSPARGDYGYTF. CDR3 DNA sequence: TGTGCCAGCTCACCCGCCCGGGGGGACTATGGCTACACCTTC.